A single sample gave rise to the 23 T cell receptor beta chains below, sequenced in a study of blood T cell repertoires in COVID-19 (dated by TCRdb to between 2020 and 2021). The library was obtained by the immunoSEQ multiplex PCR assay. This is the immuneACCESS table as TCRdb keeps it, with only in-frame sequences that have V and J called. A part of the clones is gone; compared with another copy, unresolved V genes explain less than half, and the rest is unexplained. The sample includes 100,000 to 120,000 clones, with 75% to 85% observed a single time. The top ten clones comprise 8.5% to 9.5% of the sample. Sequences were obtained from peripheral blood. Receptors originate from a woman in her seventies with acute or convalescent COVID-19.

The chain recombines TRBV2 with TRBJ1-3; unclear D gene. V dropped 4 bases and J dropped 2 bases, with 12 bases sitting between them. The length of the CDR3 is 15 residues. Germline V CDR1 and CDR2: SNHLY, FYNNEI. The CDR3 coding sequence is TGTGCCAGCAGTGTGCGCAGGATCCCTGGAAACACCATATATTTT. Translation: CASSVRRIPGNTIYF.

The genes are TRBV24-1 and TRBJ1-2; 8 bases line up with TRBD1. The CDR3 has 15 residues. The germline V gene encodes CDR1 KGHDR and CDR2 SFDVKD. V dropped 2 bases and J dropped 2; count of bases not matched to a gene: 3. The CDR3 is CATSDSRQGNYGYTF. DNA of the CDR3: TGTGCCACCAGTGATTCTAGACAGGGGAACTATGGCTACACCTTC.

This chain connects TRBV19 to TRBJ2-1; the match to TRBD2 covers 9 bases. The CDR3 covers 14 residues. Unmatched junction bases numbered 9, after V lost 5 bases and J lost 10 bases. Germline V gives CDR1 LNHDA, CDR2 SQIVND (reference sequence). As DNA, the CDR3 is TGTGCCAGTAGTGGACTAGCGCCCGCCATGGAGCAGTTCTTC. Protein sequence: CASSGLAPAMEQFF.

This clone was seen only a few times. The sample carries other DNA sequences with the same CDR3. V is TRBV19 and J is TRBJ1-6, with TRBD1 as a possible D gene (5 bases). Per germline, CDR1 LNHDA and CDR2 SQIVND (reference sequence). The length of the CDR3 is 14 residues. V was shortened by 2 bases and J by 5 bases, with 7 bases between the two germline ends. CDR3 coding DNA: TGTGCCAGTAGTATATGGGGCCATAATTCACCCCTCCACTTT. It is translated as CASSIWGHNSPLHF.

This clone was detected only a few times. This chain connects TRBV18 to TRBJ2-2; 8 nucleotides match TRBD1. With V trimmed by 5 bases and J by 6 bases, 8 bases remained unmatched. Germline V lookup: CDR1 KGHSH, CDR2 LQKENI. There are 15 residues in the CDR3. Written as DNA, the CDR3 is TGTGCCAGCTCAATTGGGACAGGAAAGGCCGGGGAGCTGTTTTTT. Its translation: CASSIGTGKAGELFF.

The CDR3 nucleotides are TGTGCCAGCAGTTACTCGAACAGGGGTGGCTACACCTTC. Residues: CASSYSNRGGYTF. The J gene is TRBJ1-2, the V gene TRBV6-5; TRBD1 aligns across 7 bases. This CDR3 has 13 residues. After removal of 0 bases from V and 7 bases from J, the junction contained 2 bases not matched to a gene. CDR1 and CDR2 (germline): MNHEY, SVGAGI.

The DNA of the CDR3 is TGCGCCAGCAGCCCCCCGGGACAGGCGTATGGCTACACCTTC. Residues: CASSPPGQAYGYTF. V and J are TRBV5-1 and TRBJ1-2; TRBD1 agrees at 8 bases. The CDR3 has 14 residues. The germline gives CDR1 SGHRS, CDR2 YFSETQ. V shed 4 bases, J shed 5 bases, and the junction held 7 bases outside the gene matches.

J is TRBJ2-2 and V is TRBV9, with 8 positions matching TRBD1. Germline V gene sequence: CDR1 SGDLS, CDR2 YYNGEE. CDR3 length equals 16 residues. The V and J ends lost 2 bases and 4 bases, in that order; junction bases with no gene match: 7. The CDR3 spells CASSVLDRAVTGELFF. In nucleotides, the CDR3 is TGTGCCAGCAGCGTCCTGGACAGGGCTGTCACCGGGGAGCTGTTTTTT.

V is TRBV6-5 and J is TRBJ2-7; 10 nucleotides align to TRBD1. The CDR3 has 15 amino acids. The germline gives CDR1 MNHEY, CDR2 SVGAGI. Trimming took 4 bases from V and 1 from J; bases not matched to a gene: 4. The DNA for the CDR3 is TGTGCCAGCAGTTCCCCGGGACAGGGGTCCTACGAGCAGTACTTC. It encodes CASSSPGQGSYEQYF.

The chain links TRBV7-2 to TRBJ2-3; 9 nucleotides line up with TRBD2. CDR3 length: 15 residues. Germline V gene data show CDR1 as SGHTA and CDR2 as FQGNSA. V shed 4 bases, J shed 3 bases, and the junction held 5 bases outside the gene matches. The CDR3 spells CASSWRGGSTDTQYF. CDR3 nucleotides: TGTGCCAGCAGCTGGCGGGGGGGCAGTACAGATACGCAGTATTTT.

The chain has TRBV7-2 and TRBJ1-4; weak D call: TRBD1 (6 bases). The CDR3 loop spans 16 amino acids. With 5 bases removed from V and 4 bases from J, the gap between germline ends came to 17 bases. Per germline, CDR1 SGHTA and CDR2 FQGNSA. The CDR3: CASSHTEGEDNEKLFF. The CDR3 DNA follows: TGTGCCAGCAGCCACACCGAGGGGGAAGATAATGAAAAACTGTTTTTT.

The J gene is TRBJ1-1, the V gene TRBV12-3 or TRBV12-4, with a possible D match to TRBD1 (6 bases). Trimming took 2 bases from V and 11 from J, leaving 15 bases between them. The CDR3 sequence is 13 residues long. The CDR3: CASSLLQTGSAFF. CDR3 sequence (DNA): TGTGCCAGCAGTTTACTCCAGACAGGTTCGGCTTTCTTT.

This clone was counted once. CDR3 region: CASRPPGQGFGIQYF. CDR3 coding DNA: TGTGCCAGCAGACCTCCGGGACAGGGGTTTGGCATTCAGTACTTC. The chain recombines TRBV28 with TRBJ2-4; 10 positions agree with TRBD1. Trimming at V came to 6 bases and at J to 9 bases, leaving 11 bases not matched to a gene. CDR3 length: 15 amino acids. Germline-derived CDR1 and CDR2 are MDHEN and SYDVKM.

The chain uses TRBV5-4 and TRBJ2-3; maybe TRBD2 (7 bases). Trimming stripped 1 base from V and 5 bases from J, with 23 bases between. The germline gives CDR1 SGHNT, CDR2 YYREEE (reference sequence). The CDR3 runs to 18 residues. This chain's CDR3 is CASSLPFRGGAKVDTQYF. In nucleotides, the CDR3 is TGTGCCAGCAGCTTGCCGTTTAGGGGGGGGGCTAAGGTAGATACGCAGTATTTT.

This chain connects TRBV6-4 to TRBJ1-4, with 8 bases identical to TRBD1. V lost 6 bases to trimming and J lost 11 bases; unmatched junction nucleotides: 11. CDR1 and CDR2 (germline): MRHNA, SNTAGT. The CDR3 length is 14 residues. This chain's CDR3 is CASRRTGIFEKLFF. Written as DNA, the CDR3 is TGTGCCAGCAGGCGGACAGGGATCTTCGAGAAACTGTTTTTT.

The V gene is TRBV2, the J gene TRBJ2-3; 7 bases fit TRBD1. Germline V CDR1 and CDR2: SNHLY, FYNNEI. The V gene end was trimmed by 8 bases and the J gene end by 10 bases; junction bases not matched to a gene: 6. The CDR3 totals 11 residues. CDR3 nucleotides: TGTGCCAGCGGAGACAGGGCGGCGCAGTATTTT. Its protein product is CASGDRAAQYF.

This clone was counted once. This chain links TRBV10-3 with TRBJ2-3, with a tentative D call TRBD2 (6 bases). Germline lookup yields CDR1 ENHRY and CDR2 SYGVKD. This CDR3 comprises 16 residues. V gave up 3 bases and J gave up 2 bases, with 15 bases separating them. The CDR3 reads CAISDTAGRNTDTQYF. As DNA, the CDR3 is TGTGCCATCAGTGATACGGCGGGGAGAAACACAGATACGCAGTATTTT.

This chain links TRBV27 with TRBJ2-7, with TRBD1 identical over 7 bases. The CDR3 is 14 residues long. Trimming cost V 3 bases and J 0 bases; bases outside gene matches: 2. Germline-derived CDR1 and CDR2 are MNHEY and SMNVEV (reference sequence). The CDR3 loop reads CASSFGQDSYEQYF. Written as DNA, the CDR3 is TGTGCCAGCAGTTTCGGACAGGACTCCTACGAGCAGTACTTC.

The J gene is TRBJ2-1, the V gene TRBV5-1, with 11 positions matching TRBD1. The J segment lost 5 bases and the V segment lost 1 base, leaving 2 bases of the junction unmatched. This CDR3 has 15 residues. Germline CDR1 and CDR2: SGHRS and YFSETQ. The CDR3 nucleotides are TGCGCCAGCAGCTTGCGGGGACAGGGGGACAATGAGCAGTTCTTC. Translated: CASSLRGQGDNEQFF.

CDR3: CATAGGAKNIQYF. In DNA form, the CDR3 reads TGTGCCACGGCGGGAGGAGCCAAAAACATTCAGTACTTC. The chain has TRBV12-3 or TRBV12-4 and TRBJ2-4, with 8 positions matching TRBD2. This CDR3 contains 13 residues. Unmatched junction bases numbered 2, after V lost 10 bases and J lost 0 bases.

J is TRBJ2-2 and V is TRBV10-3, with 8 bases aligning to TRBD1. V was pared by 7 bases and J by 0 bases, with 4 bases of the junction left unmatched. This CDR3 region has 15 residues. Germline V lookup: CDR1 ENHRY, CDR2 SYGVKD. DNA for the CDR3: TGTGCCATCAAGAGGACAGGGACGAACACCGGGGAGCTGTTTTTT. Amino acids: CAIKRTGTNTGELFF.

This sequence joins TRBV5-4 and TRBJ2-1; 8 nucleotides line up with TRBD1. The CDR3 covers 16 residues. CDR1 SGHNT and CDR2 YYREEE come from the germline V gene (reference sequence). The V gene end was trimmed by 3 bases and the J gene end by 2 bases; junction bases not matched to a gene: 7. DNA for the CDR3: TGTGCCAGCAGCTCCGGGACAGGAGGCCCCTACAATGAGCAGTTCTTC. It yields the protein CASSSGTGGPYNEQFF.

This chain links TRBV4-3 with TRBJ1-2; 10 nucleotides align to TRBD1. This CDR3 region has 18 residues. V was pared by 4 bases and J by 5 bases, with 16 bases of the junction left unmatched. CDR1 is LGHNA, CDR2 YSLEER, per germline. The CDR3 nucleotides are TGCGCCAGCAGCCTTGCTTGGCAGACAGGGGGCCCTTCATATGGCTACACCTTC. It encodes CASSLAWQTGGPSYGYTF.